The clone carrying this T cell receptor beta chain was picked up many times. Its cognate antigen is unknown. TCRdb ran MiXCR on the reads and lists one entry per CDR3 protein. The table records approximately 260,000 distinct CDR3 sequences, roughly a fifth of them present only once. V lost 4 bases and J 2 bases, leaving 8 bases between the germline ends. The CDR3 totals 13 residues. The source of the sample is a study of T cell repertoires in cytomegalovirus infection. Across the study: Selection of CMV epitopes for the study included recently identified HLA-C-restricted and well-studied HLA-B-restricted ones. Public TCR beta signatures marked donors with CMV infection and the matching HLA. General observations from the study: Cumulated frequencies of public TCR beta families served to identify carriers of CMV plus the relevant HLA. In two of eight donors, the top clonotype was HLA-C-restricted CMV-specific.

The chain combines TRBV12-3 or TRBV12-4 with TRBJ1-2; no firm D call. The sequences come from cultured PBMCs, collected from culture after CMV antigen stimulation. This receptor was identified in a human donor in good health (CMV status not recorded). Some clones in this sample may be carry-over from other donors' samples. CDR3 in amino acids: CASSSLTNYGYTF. DNA for the CDR3: TGTGCCAGCAGTTCCCTGACAAACTATGGCTACACCTTC.